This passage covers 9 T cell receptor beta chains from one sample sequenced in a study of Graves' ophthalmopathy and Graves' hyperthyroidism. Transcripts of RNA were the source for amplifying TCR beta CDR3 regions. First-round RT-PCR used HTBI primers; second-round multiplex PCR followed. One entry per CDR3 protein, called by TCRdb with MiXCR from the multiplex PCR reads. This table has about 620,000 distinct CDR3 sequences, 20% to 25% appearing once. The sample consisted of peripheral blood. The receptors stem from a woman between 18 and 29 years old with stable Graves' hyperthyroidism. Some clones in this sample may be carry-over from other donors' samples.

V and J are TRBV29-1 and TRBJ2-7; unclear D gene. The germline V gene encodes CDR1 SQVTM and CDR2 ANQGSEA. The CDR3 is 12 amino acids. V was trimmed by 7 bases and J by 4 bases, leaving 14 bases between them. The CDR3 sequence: CSGGPGVYEQYF. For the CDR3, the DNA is TGCAGCGGCGGCCCGGGCGTTTACGAGCAGTACTTC.

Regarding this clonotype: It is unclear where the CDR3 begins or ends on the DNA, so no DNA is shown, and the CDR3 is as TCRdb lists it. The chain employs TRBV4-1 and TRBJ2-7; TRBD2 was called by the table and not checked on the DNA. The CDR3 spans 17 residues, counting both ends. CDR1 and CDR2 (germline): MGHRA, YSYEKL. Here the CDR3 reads CASSQFFGTYESYEQYF.

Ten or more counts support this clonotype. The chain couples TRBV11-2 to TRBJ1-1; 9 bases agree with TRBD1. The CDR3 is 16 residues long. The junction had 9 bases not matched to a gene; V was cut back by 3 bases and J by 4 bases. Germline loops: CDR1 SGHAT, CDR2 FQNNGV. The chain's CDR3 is CASSFRKGQGPTEAFF. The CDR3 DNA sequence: TGTGCCAGCAGCTTTCGGAAGGGACAGGGCCCCACTGAAGCTTTCTTT. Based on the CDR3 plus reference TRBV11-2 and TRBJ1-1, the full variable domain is EAGVAQSPRYKIIEKRQSVAFWCNPISGHATLYWYQQILGQGPKLLIQFQNNGVVDDSQLPKDRFSAERLKGVDSTLKIQPAKLEDSAVYLCASSFRKGQGPTEAFFGQGTRLTVV.

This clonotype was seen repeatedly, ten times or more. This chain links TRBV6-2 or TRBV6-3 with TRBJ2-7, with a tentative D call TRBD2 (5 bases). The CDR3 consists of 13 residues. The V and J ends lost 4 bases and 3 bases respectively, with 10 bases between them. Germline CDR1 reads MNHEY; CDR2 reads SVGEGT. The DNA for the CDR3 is TGTGCCAGCAGTTGGGCACGGGACTACGAGCAGTACTTC. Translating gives CASSWARDYEQYF.

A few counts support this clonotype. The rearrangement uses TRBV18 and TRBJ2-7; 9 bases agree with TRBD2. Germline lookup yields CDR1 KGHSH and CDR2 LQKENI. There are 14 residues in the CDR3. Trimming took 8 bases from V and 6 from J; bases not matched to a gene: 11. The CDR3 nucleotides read TGTGCCAGCCAGGAGCCAGCGGGAGGTATCGAGCAGTACTTC. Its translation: CASQEPAGGIEQYF.

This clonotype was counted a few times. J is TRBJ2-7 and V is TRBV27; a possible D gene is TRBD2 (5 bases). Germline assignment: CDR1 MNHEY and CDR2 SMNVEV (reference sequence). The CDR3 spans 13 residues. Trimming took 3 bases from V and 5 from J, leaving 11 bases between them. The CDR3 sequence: CASSFRVSDEQYF. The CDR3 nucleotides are TGTGCCAGCAGTTTCCGGGTTAGCGACGAGCAGTACTTC.

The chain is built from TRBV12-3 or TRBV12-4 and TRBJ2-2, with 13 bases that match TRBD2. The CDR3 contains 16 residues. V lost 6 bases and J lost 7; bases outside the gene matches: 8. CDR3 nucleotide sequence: TGTGCCAGCAGCTATACTAGCGGGAGGGCCGTCGGGGAGCTGTTTTTT. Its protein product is CASSYTSGRAVGELFF.

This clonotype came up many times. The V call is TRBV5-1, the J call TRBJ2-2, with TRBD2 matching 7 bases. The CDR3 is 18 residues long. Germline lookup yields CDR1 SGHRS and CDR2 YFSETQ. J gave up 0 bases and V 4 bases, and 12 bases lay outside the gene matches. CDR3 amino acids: CASSPILTRGTNTGELFF. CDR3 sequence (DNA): TGCGCCAGCAGCCCCATACTAACGCGGGGGACGAACACCGGGGAGCTGTTTTTT.

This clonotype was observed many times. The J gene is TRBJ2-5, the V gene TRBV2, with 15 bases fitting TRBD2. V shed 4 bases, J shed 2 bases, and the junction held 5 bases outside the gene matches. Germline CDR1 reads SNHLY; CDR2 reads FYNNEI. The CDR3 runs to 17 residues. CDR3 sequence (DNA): TGTGCCAGCAGTGGGACTAGCGGGAGGGCCCTACAAGAGACCCAGTACTTC. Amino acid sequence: CASSGTSGRALQETQYF.